Here is one T cell receptor beta chain with its context. This specimen belongs to a study of T-cell reconstitution after alpha-beta-depleted transplantation in children. Germline loops: CDR1 SQVTM, CDR2 ANQGSEA. The CDR3 is 12 amino acids. V lost 5 bases and J lost 4, with 9 bases in between. Library preparation (for TCRbeta) was performed with unique molecular identifiers. TCRdb used MiXCR to reprocess the PCR reads, holding one entry per CDR3 protein. The sample lists fewer than 550,000 distinct CDR3 sequences, about a tenth seen once, with roughly 6% in the top ten. The chain recombines TRBV29-1 with TRBJ1-5; D is unclear. The origin of this receptor is a human donor who donated a stem cell graft to a child with acute myeloid leukemia. Sequencing used PBMCs from the stem cell graft donor, obtained from the stem cell graft. Here the CDR3 DNA reads TGCAGCGTTAGGGCCCCTAATCAGCCCCAGCATTTT. Amino acid sequence: CSVRAPNQPQHF.